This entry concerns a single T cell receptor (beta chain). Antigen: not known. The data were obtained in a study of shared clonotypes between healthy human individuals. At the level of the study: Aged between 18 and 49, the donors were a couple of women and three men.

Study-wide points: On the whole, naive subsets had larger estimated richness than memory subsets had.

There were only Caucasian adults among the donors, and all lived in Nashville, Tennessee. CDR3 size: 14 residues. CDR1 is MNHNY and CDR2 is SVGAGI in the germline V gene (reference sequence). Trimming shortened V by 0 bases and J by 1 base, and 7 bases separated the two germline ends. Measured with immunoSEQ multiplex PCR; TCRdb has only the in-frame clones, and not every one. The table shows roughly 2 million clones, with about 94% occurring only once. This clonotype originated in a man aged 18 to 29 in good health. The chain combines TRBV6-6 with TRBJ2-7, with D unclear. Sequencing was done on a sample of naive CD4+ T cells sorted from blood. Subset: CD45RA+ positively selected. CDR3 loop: CASSYSGISYEQYF. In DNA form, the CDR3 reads TGTGCCAGCAGTTACTCGGGTATTTCCTACGAGCAGTACTTC.